This T cell receptor beta chain was obtained from a study of T cells in pancreatic ductal adenocarcinoma. Study observations and caveats: Tumor-versus-blood clonality comparisons may be biased toward lower tumor diversity. The resected cohort was biased toward the minority with early-stage disease. Mean clonality was roughly 0.11 in tumors and 0.07 to 0.075 in blood, not significantly different. Blood had more productive templates and roughly 8-fold more unique clonotypes than tumor.

Selected pancreatic ductal adenocarcinoma patients had undergone surgery without neoadjuvant therapy. The repertoire was sequenced with immunoSEQ multiplex PCR; TCRdb's copy has only in-frame clones and lacks some. The sample gives 25,000 to 35,000 clones, approximately 90% of which show up once; 2.2% is in the top ten. As concerns this clone: Its antigen remains unidentified.

CDR1 and CDR2 from the germline V gene are SGHNT and YENEEA. The CDR3 is 14 residues long. The V and J ends lost 7 bases and 10 bases respectively, with 20 bases between them. The gene calls are TRBV11-3 and TRBJ2-1; tentative D call: TRBD2 (5 bases). Specimen: PBMCs. The sequence came from a human donor with pancreatic ductal adenocarcinoma. As DNA, the CDR3 is TGTGCCAGCACCGAACAGAGCGGAGCTTTGGAGCAGTTCTTC. Its protein is CASTEQSGALEQFF.